This is a list of T cell receptor beta chains from one sample in a study of cytomegalovirus exposure and HLA in healthy donors. Here immunoSEQ multiplex PCR was the method, and the copy in TCRdb shows in-frame clones only, minus some. The sample shows about 160,000 clones, almost 80% of them seen only once. The sequencing input was PBMCs. The receptor set was obtained from a woman aged 45-65 years in good health and CMV-seronegative. Each CDR3 is given with its conserved first and last residue. The D gene is left open where the match is weak. Only some rows state a clone size, as once, few, many or a class for expanded clones.

CDR3aa,CDR3nt,v_gene,abundance,d_gene,j_gene
CASSPTRGAGNTIYF,TGTGCCAGCAGCCCAACACGGGGGGCTGGAAACACCATATATTTT,TRBV5-4,.,.,TRBJ1-3
CASSPGAYEQYF,TGTGCCAGCAGTCCCGGGGCCTACGAGCAGTACTTC,TRBV2,.,.,TRBJ2-7
CASSLGTDIYGYTF,TGTGCCAGCAGCTTGGGGACAGACATCTATGGCTACACCTTC,TRBV5-5,.,.,TRBJ1-2
CASSFGFTSYNEQFF,TGTGCCAGCAGCTTCGGGTTCACCTCCTACAATGAGCAGTTCTTC,TRBV7-3,.,.,TRBJ2-1
CASSLAGSGSHTQYF,TGTGCCAGCAGCTTGGCCGGCTCAGGCTCCCATACGCAGTATTTT,TRBV5-4,.,.,TRBJ2-3
CANSWGTENEKLFF,TGTGCCAACAGCTGGGGGACAGAGAATGAAAAACTGTTTTTT,TRBV7-2,.,TRBD1,TRBJ1-4
CASSSRGEKLFF,TGTGCCAGCAGCTCCCGGGGGGAAAAACTGTTTTTT,TRBV27,.,.,TRBJ1-4
CASSESTPGAGGDEQFF,TGCGCCAGCAGTGAGTCGACTCCGGGAGCGGGGGGGGATGAGCAGTTCTTC,TRBV10-1,.,TRBD2,TRBJ2-1
CASSGPTGGTEAFF,TGTGCCAGCAGTGGACCGACAGGGGGCACTGAAGCTTTCTTT,TRBV2,.,TRBD1,TRBJ1-1
CASSINNFPTRADTQYF,TGTGCCAGTAGTATCAATAACTTCCCCACCCGTGCAGATACGCAGTATTTT,TRBV19,.,.,TRBJ2-3
CASSQDLSGELAKNIQYF,TGCGCCAGCAGCCAAGACCTTTCGGGGGAGTTGGCCAAAAACATTCAGTACTTC,TRBV4-3,once,.,TRBJ2-4
CAWSEVPGQGTGELFF,TGTGCCTGGAGTGAGGTTCCGGGGCAGGGGACCGGGGAGCTGTTTTTT,TRBV30,.,.,TRBJ2-2
CASSLFWDSKNSPYEQYF,TGTGCCAGCAGTTTGTTTTGGGACAGCAAAAATTCCCCCTACGAGCAGTACTTC,TRBV28,.,TRBD1,TRBJ2-7
CAWSPGTGDYEQYF,TGTGCCTGGAGTCCAGGGACAGGGGACTACGAGCAGTACTTC,TRBV30,.,TRBD1,TRBJ2-7
CASSVDSRRNRANVLTF,TGTGCCAGCAGCGTGGACAGTCGCCGTAACCGGGCCAACGTCCTGACTTTC,TRBV7-2,.,.,TRBJ2-6
CASSLAVATLTSYEQYF,TGTGCCAGCAGCTTAGCGGTTGCAACTCTTACCTCCTACGAGCAGTACTTC,TRBV7-9,.,.,TRBJ2-7
CASSFRTRGHEQFF,TGTGCCAGCAGCTTTCGGACTAGAGGACATGAGCAGTTCTTC,TRBV7-6,once,TRBD2,TRBJ2-1
CASSRPGQVESPLHF,TGTGCCAGCAGTCGCCCTGGACAGGTGGAATCACCCCTCCACTTT,TRBV6-5,few,TRBD1,TRBJ1-6
CASRYLGTEETQYF,TGTGCCAGCAGATATCTCGGGACAGAAGAGACCCAGTACTTC,TRBV6-1,once,TRBD1,TRBJ2-5
CASSSTSAGSYEQYF,TGTGCCAGCAGTTCAACTTCTGCGGGGTCCTACGAGCAGTACTTC,TRBV6-5,.,.,TRBJ2-7
CAWSRQAGGYTF,TGTGCCTGGAGCAGACAGGCCGGTGGCTACACCTTC,TRBV30,few,.,TRBJ1-2
CASSLAILNEQFF,TGTGCCAGCAGCTTAGCCATACTGAATGAGCAGTTCTTC,TRBV7-2,.,.,TRBJ2-1
CATSRLNTDTQYF,TGTGCCACCAGCAGGCTAAACACAGATACGCAGTATTTT,TRBV15,once,.,TRBJ2-3
CASSAGLAGPSYEQYF,TGTGCCAGCAGCGCTGGACTAGCGGGCCCCTCCTACGAGCAGTACTTC,TRBV5-6,.,TRBD2,TRBJ2-7
CAWDSGEGGYGYTF,TGTGCCTGGGACAGTGGGGAGGGGGGGTATGGCTACACCTTC,TRBV30,.,.,TRBJ1-2
CASSKEDRAANEKLFF,TGTGCCAGCAGCAAAGAAGACAGGGCTGCTAATGAAAAACTGTTTTTT,TRBV21-1,.,.,TRBJ1-4
CASSFRGLSSYEQYF,TGTGCCAGCAGCTTCCGGGGGTTAAGCTCCTACGAGCAGTACTTC,TRBV5-6,.,.,TRBJ2-7
CASSLVLADPSEQYF,TGTGCCAGCAGCTTAGTGTTAGCGGACCCCTCCGAGCAGTACTTC,TRBV7-3,.,.,TRBJ2-7
CASSPSSGGRYQETQYF,TGTGCCAGCTCACCCTCTAGCGGGGGGCGATACCAAGAGACCCAGTACTTC,TRBV18,.,TRBD2,TRBJ2-5
CASSSGNTDEQFF,TGTGCCAGCAGTTCCGGGAATACGGATGAGCAGTTCTTC,TRBV27,.,.,TRBJ2-1
CASGREGTGELFF,TGTGCCAGCGGGAGGGAGGGCACCGGGGAGCTGTTTTTT,TRBV25-1,.,TRBD2,TRBJ2-2